The sequence of this T cell receptor (beta chain) was determined in a study of blood T cell repertoires in COVID-19. In the study overall: Some COVID-19 samples were acute and others convalescent; all came from the United States, Italy and Spain. T cells, B-cell-depleted T cells, or PBMCs supplied cDNA or gDNA.

The germline V gene has CDR1 MNHEY and CDR2 SVGAGI. The CDR3 runs to 15 residues. V shed 2 bases, J shed 3 bases, and the junction held 3 bases outside the gene matches. Study processing details: Reference gene primer amplification gave nucleated cell count estimates. Clones were read by immunoSEQ multiplex PCR, and TCRdb kept only the in-frame ones, dropping some. Clonal size and the V and J genes are those of that table, whereas D and trimming came from the DNA. This table holds roughly 350,000 clones, over 75% found once. Sequencing was carried out using peripheral blood. The V gene is TRBV6-5, the J gene TRBJ2-7, with 11 bases fitting TRBD1. This clonotype originated in a woman in her forties or fifties with active or convalescent COVID-19. CDR3 region: CASSYRDRGYYEQYF. The DNA for the CDR3 is TGTGCCAGCAGTTACCGGGACAGGGGGTACTACGAGCAGTACTTC.